These 20 T cell receptor beta chains were sequenced from one sample in a study of shared clonotypes between healthy human individuals. Sequencing was performed with immunoSEQ multiplex PCR; in TCRdb, only in-frame clones are kept and a portion is missing. This table holds about 1.1 million clones, approximately 78% found once. Sequencing input: memory CD4+ T cells from PBMCs. Subset noted: CD45RA-negative fraction. These receptors were obtained from a man aged 18-30 years in good health. Some clones in this sample may be carry-over from other donors' samples.

J is TRBJ2-1 and V is TRBV5-1; no clear D gene. V lost 4 bases, J lost 2 bases, and 16 bases lay in between. The CDR3 is 16 residues long. Looked up from germline, CDR1 is SGHRS and CDR2 is YFSETQ. CDR3 nucleotide sequence: TGCGCCAGCAGCCTACGGACCCATCTTGCCTACAATGAGCAGTTCTTC. This gives the protein CASSLRTHLAYNEQFF.

The chain uses TRBV29-1 and TRBJ1-1; 9 positions match TRBD1. CDR1 SQVTM and CDR2 ANQGSEA come from the germline V gene. CDR3 size: 13 residues. V lost 7 bases, J lost 2 bases, and 5 bases stayed unmatched. The CDR3 protein is CSGGQGPNTEAFF. CDR3 nucleotides: TGCAGCGGCGGACAGGGGCCTAACACTGAAGCTTTCTTT.

This chain uses TRBV20-1 with TRBJ2-2, with unresolved D. CDR3 length: 11 amino acids. Trimming shortened V by 6 bases and J by 8 bases, and 10 bases separated the two germline ends. CDR1 DFQATT and CDR2 SNEGSKA come from the germline V gene (reference sequence). CDR3 region: CSALRWGELFF. Here the CDR3 DNA reads TGCAGTGCCCTAAGGTGGGGGGAGCTGTTTTTT.

The chain is built from TRBV5-1 and TRBJ1-1; D ambiguous. This CDR3 comprises 13 residues. CDR1 SGHRS and CDR2 YFSETQ come from the germline V gene. Trimming stripped 0 bases from V and 1 base from J, with 4 bases between. For the CDR3, the DNA is TGCGCCAGCAGCTTGGGACCGAACACTGAAGCTTTCTTT. This sequence encodes CASSLGPNTEAFF.

The genes are TRBV4-1 and TRBJ1-2; D gene ambiguous. The V and J ends lost 3 bases and 2 bases respectively, with 10 bases between them. Per germline, CDR1 MGHRA and CDR2 YSYEKL. The CDR3 is 14 amino acids. CDR3 protein: CASSQIRGNYGYTF. CDR3 bases: TGCGCCAGCAGCCAGATTCGAGGGAACTATGGCTACACCTTC.

In the case of this clone: The same CDR3 arises from other DNA sequences in this sample as well. The gene calls are TRBV4-2 and TRBJ2-7; 10 bases are shared with TRBD2. Trimming at V came to 1 base and at J to 7 bases, leaving 4 bases not matched to a gene. CDR1 and CDR2 (germline): LGHNA, YNFKEQ. This CDR3 region has 14 residues. The CDR3 coding sequence is TGTGCCAGCAGCCAAGGGACTAGCGGTTATGAGCAGTACTTC. It codes for CASSQGTSGYEQYF.

As concerns this clone: This sequence may be a read error, since a much larger clone differs from it by one base. The chain employs TRBV6-6 and TRBJ1-2, with 8 nucleotides matching TRBD1. From germline, CDR1 is MNHNY and CDR2 SVGAGI (reference sequence). The length of the CDR3 is 12 residues. V lost 5 bases, J lost 4 bases, and 0 bases stayed unmatched. CDR3 DNA sequence: TGTGCCAGCAGTGACAGGGGCTATGGCTACACCTTC. As protein: CASSDRGYGYTF.

The chain has TRBV18 and TRBJ1-4; D gene unclear. Germline V gives CDR1 KGHSH, CDR2 LQKENI. Trimming cost V 1 base and J 6 bases, with 9 bases left between them. This CDR3 contains 14 residues. The CDR3, as DNA: TGTGCCAGCTCACCACAGTGGGGAGATGAAAAACTGTTTTTT. Its protein product is CASSPQWGDEKLFF.

The chain combines TRBV19 with TRBJ1-2; D is unclear. V gave up 5 bases and J gave up 7 bases, with 14 bases separating them. Germline assignment: CDR1 LNHDA and CDR2 SQIVND (reference sequence). The CDR3 length is 13 residues. In DNA form, the CDR3 reads TGTGCCAGTAGTCCCCCATCGGGCTCTGGCTACACCTTC. It specifies CASSPPSGSGYTF.

Notes on this clone: This may come from a read error, since a much larger clone is one base off. The sample carries other DNA sequences with the same CDR3. V gene TRBV18 combines with J gene TRBJ1-1; 7 bases are a match to TRBD1. Trimming removed 1 base from V and 5 bases from J; junction bases left unmatched: 4. This CDR3 is built from 14 residues. The germline V gene encodes CDR1 KGHSH and CDR2 LQKENI. The CDR3, as DNA: TGTGCCAGCTCACCACAGGGGGCGGATACTGAAGCTTTCTTT. It is translated as CASSPQGADTEAFF.

DNA of the CDR3: TGTGCCAGCAGCACCAAGGGACAGGGGGCGGACTATGGCTACACCTTC. Encoded protein: CASSTKGQGADYGYTF. The J gene is TRBJ1-2, the V gene TRBV5-8; 12 nucleotides align to TRBD1. Germline V gene sequence: CDR1 SGHTS, CDR2 YDEGEE. This CDR3 has 16 amino acids. Trimming cost V 4 bases and J 3 bases; bases outside gene matches: 7.

Regarding this clone: It may be a read error: a sequence one base away is much more abundant. The rearrangement links TRBV30 to TRBJ2-5; D is ambiguous. V was cut by 1 base and J by 2 bases, with 5 bases left in between. This CDR3 region has 12 residues. The germline V gene has CDR1 GTSNPN and CDR2 SVGIG (reference sequence). CDR3 sequence: CAWSAQQETQYF. CDR3 DNA sequence: TGTGCCTGGAGTGCACAGCAAGAGACCCAGTACTTC.

CDR3 region: CASSMGPSTEAFF. In DNA form, the CDR3 reads TGTGCCAGCAGCATGGGACCTAGTACTGAAGCTTTCTTT. The rearrangement uses TRBV9 and TRBJ1-1, with D maybe TRBD1 (5 bases). The CDR3 is 13 residues long. V was trimmed by 4 bases and J by 5 bases, leaving 12 bases between them. The V gene's germline CDR1 is SGDLS and CDR2 YYNGEE.

The gene calls are TRBV2 and TRBJ2-3, with D perhaps being TRBD1 or TRBD2 (5 bases each). Trimming stripped 6 bases from V and 6 bases from J, with 25 bases between. The CDR3 spans 17 residues. Germline V gives CDR1 SNHLY, CDR2 FYNNEI. This CDR3 is CASRPRLGESRADTQYF. In DNA, the CDR3 is TGTGCCAGCAGGCCCCGGTTGGGAGAAAGCAGGGCCGATACGCAGTATTTT.

The chain has TRBV18 and TRBJ2-3, with unresolved D. Germline CDR1 reads KGHSH; CDR2 reads LQKENI. This CDR3 spans 15 amino acids. With 3 bases removed from V and 0 bases from J, the gap between germline ends came to 10 bases. CDR3 DNA: TGTGCCAGCTCACCTGTCGGGCAGAGCACAGATACGCAGTATTTT. It is translated as CASSPVGQSTDTQYF.

Here the CDR3 reads CASSIVSEETQYF. The CDR3 nucleotides are TGTGCCAGTAGTATAGTGTCTGAGGAGACCCAGTACTTC. The chain recombines TRBV19 with TRBJ2-5, with D unresolved. The V end was cut by 1 base, the J end by 5 bases, with 8 bases between. Germline-derived CDR1 and CDR2 are LNHDA and SQIVND (reference sequence). The CDR3 runs to 13 residues.

CDR3 sequence: CASSYSDRFPTEAFF. The CDR3 region has the DNA TGTGCCAGCAGTTACTCTGACAGGTTCCCCACTGAAGCTTTCTTT. V usage is TRBV6-5 and J usage is TRBJ1-1; a weak D match, TRBD1 (6 bases). The ends were cut back, 0 bases at V and 4 bases at J, with 12 bases in the middle. Germline V gene sequence: CDR1 MNHEY, CDR2 SVGAGI. This CDR3 has 15 amino acids.

The rearrangement joins TRBV29-1 to TRBJ1-5, with 7 bases matching TRBD1. Trimming cost V 4 bases and J 3 bases; bases outside gene matches: 3. The germline CDR1 and CDR2 sequences are SQVTM and ANQGSEA. This CDR3 spans 13 amino acids. The CDR3 protein is CSVGTGLNQPQHF. The CDR3, as DNA: TGCAGCGTTGGGACAGGTCTCAATCAGCCCCAGCATTTT.

The V gene is TRBV4-2, the J gene TRBJ2-7; 8 bases agree with TRBD1. From germline, CDR1 is LGHNA and CDR2 YNFKEQ. V shed 0 bases and J 4 bases; nucleotides not matched to a gene: 8. The CDR3 length is 16 residues. The DNA of the CDR3 is TGTGCCAGCAGCCAAGATCGGGGACAGGTGCTATACGAGCAGTACTTC. It yields the protein CASSQDRGQVLYEQYF.

The genes are TRBV28 and TRBJ2-1, with TRBD2 matching 11 bases. This CDR3 region has 16 residues. The J segment lost 5 bases and the V segment lost 4 bases, leaving 7 bases of the junction unmatched. CDR1 is MDHEN and CDR2 is SYDVKM in the germline V gene. The CDR3 region is CASSYLGTSGNNEQFF. The CDR3 bases are TGTGCCAGCAGTTACCTAGGGACTAGCGGAAACAATGAGCAGTTCTTC. The full variable domain, rest sourced from reference TRBV28 and TRBJ2-1, is DVKVTQSSRYLVKRTGEKVFLECVQDMDHENMFWYRQDPGLGLRLIYFSYDVKMKEKGDIPEGYSVSREKKERFSLILESASTNQTSMYLCASSYLGTSGNNEQFFGPGTRLTVL.